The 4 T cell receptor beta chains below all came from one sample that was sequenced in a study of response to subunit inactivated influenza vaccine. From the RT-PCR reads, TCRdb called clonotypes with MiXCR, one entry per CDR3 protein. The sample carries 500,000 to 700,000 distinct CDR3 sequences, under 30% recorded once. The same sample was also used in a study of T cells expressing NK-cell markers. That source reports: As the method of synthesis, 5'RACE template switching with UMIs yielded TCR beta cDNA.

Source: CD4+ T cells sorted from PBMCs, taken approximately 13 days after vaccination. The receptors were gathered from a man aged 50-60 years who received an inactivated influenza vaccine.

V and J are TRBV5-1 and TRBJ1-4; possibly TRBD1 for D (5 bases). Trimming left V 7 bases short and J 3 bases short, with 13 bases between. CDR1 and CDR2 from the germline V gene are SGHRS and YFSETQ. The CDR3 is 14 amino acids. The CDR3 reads CASHNGAPNEKLFF. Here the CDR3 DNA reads TGCGCCAGCCATAATGGGGCCCCTAATGAAAAACTGTTTTTT.

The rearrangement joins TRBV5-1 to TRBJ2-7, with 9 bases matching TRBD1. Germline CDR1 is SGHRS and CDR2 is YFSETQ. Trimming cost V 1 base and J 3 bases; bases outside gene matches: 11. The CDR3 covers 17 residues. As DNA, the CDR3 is TGCGCCAGCAGCTTGTCCTTTCGACAGGGGGGTTTCTACGAGCAGTACTTC. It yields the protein CASSLSFRQGGFYEQYF.

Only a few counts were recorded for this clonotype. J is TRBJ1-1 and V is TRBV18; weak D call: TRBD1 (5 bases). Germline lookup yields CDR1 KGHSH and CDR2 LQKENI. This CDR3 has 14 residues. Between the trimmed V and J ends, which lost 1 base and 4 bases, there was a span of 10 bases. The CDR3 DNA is TGTGCCAGCTCACCACGGCGGGGGACCACTGAAGCTTTCTTT. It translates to CASSPRRGTTEAFF. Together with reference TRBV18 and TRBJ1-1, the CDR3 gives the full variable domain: NAGVMQNPRHLVRRRGQEARLRCSPMKGHSHVYWYRQLPEEGLKFMVYLQKENIIDESGMPKERFSAEFPKEGPSILRIQQVVRGDSAAYFCASSPRRGTTEAFFGQGTRLTVV.

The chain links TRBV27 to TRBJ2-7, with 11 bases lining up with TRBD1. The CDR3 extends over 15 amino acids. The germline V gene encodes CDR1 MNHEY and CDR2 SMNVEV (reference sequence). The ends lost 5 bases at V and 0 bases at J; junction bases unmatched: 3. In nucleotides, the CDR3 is TGTGCCAGCAGTCGGACAGGGGGCCGCTCCTACGAGCAGTACTTC. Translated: CASSRTGGRSYEQYF.